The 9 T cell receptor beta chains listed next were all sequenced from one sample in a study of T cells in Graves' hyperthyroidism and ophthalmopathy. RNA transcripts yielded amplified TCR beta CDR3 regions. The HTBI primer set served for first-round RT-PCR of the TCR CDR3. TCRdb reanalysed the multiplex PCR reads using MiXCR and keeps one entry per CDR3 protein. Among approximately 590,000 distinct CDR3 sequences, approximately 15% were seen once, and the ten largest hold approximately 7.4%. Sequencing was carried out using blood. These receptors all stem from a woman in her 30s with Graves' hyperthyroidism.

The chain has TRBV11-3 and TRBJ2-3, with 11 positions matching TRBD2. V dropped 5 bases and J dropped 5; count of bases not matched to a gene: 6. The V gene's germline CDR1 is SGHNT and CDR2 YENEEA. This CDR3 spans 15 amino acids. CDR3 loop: CASSDSGRAVDTQYF. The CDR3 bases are TGTGCCAGCAGCGATAGCGGGAGGGCCGTAGATACGCAGTATTTT.

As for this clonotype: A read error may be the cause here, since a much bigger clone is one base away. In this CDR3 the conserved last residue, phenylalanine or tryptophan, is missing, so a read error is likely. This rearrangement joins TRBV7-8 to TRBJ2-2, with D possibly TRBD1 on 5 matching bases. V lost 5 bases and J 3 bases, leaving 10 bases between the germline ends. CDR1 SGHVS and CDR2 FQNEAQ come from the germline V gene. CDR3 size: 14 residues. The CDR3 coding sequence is TGTGCCAGCAGCGCCGACAGTTACACCGGGGAGCTGTTTCTT. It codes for CASSADSYTGELFL.

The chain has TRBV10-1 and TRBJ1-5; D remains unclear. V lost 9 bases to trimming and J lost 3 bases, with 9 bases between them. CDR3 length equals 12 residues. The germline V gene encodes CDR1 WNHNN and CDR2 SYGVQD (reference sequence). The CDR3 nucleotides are TGCGCCAGAAACAGTTACAATCAGCCCCAGCATTTT. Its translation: CARNSYNQPQHF.

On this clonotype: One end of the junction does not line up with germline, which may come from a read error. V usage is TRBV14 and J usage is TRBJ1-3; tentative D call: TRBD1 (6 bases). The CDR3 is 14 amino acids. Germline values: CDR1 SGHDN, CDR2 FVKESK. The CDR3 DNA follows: TGTGCCAGCAGCCTCAGGGGAACTGGAAACACCATGTATTTT. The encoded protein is CASSLRGTGNTMYF.

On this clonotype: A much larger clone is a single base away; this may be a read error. As DNA, the CDR3 is TGTGCCAGCAGCGCGGGACGACTCTACGAGCAGTTCTTC. Translation gives CASSAGRLYEQFF. The J gene is TRBJ2-1, the V gene TRBV13; D may be TRBD2 (6 bases). This CDR3 contains 13 residues. V dropped 5 bases and J dropped 10 bases, with 15 bases sitting between them. From germline, CDR1 is PRHDT and CDR2 FYEKMQ (reference sequence).

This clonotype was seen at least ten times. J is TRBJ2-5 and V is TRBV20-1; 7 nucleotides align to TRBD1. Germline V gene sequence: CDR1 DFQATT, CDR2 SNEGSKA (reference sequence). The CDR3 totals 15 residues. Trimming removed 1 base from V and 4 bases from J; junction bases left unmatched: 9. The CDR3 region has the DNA TGCAGTGCTAGAGCAGGCAGGTCAGGGGGAGAGACCCAGTACTTC. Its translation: CSARAGRSGGETQYF.

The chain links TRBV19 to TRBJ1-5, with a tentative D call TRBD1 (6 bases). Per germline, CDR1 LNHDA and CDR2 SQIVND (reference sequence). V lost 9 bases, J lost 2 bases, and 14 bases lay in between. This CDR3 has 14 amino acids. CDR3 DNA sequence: TGTGCCAGCCTTCTTGAGGGGGGCAATCAGCCCCAGCATTTT. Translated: CASLLEGGNQPQHF.

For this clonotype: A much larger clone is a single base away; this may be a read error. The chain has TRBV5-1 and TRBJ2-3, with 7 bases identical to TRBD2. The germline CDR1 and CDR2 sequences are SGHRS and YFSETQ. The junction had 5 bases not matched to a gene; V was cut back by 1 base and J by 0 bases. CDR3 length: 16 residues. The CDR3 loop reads CASSLTSDTSTDTQYF. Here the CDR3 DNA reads TGCGCCAGCAGCTTGACTAGCGACACTAGCACAGATACGCAGTATTTT.

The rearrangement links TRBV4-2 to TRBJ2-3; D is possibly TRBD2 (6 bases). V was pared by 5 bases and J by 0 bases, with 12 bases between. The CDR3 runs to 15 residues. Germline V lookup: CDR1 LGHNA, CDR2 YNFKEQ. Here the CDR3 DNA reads TGTGCCAGCAGCTGGGGACTGCCTAGCACAGATACGCAGTATTTT. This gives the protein CASSWGLPSTDTQYF.